This TCR beta chain stems from a study of B cell selection in AIRE deficiency. Using immunoSEQ multiplex PCR, the repertoire was profiled, and TCRdb retains in-frame clones only, with some absent. Here the sample spans some 22,000 clones, about 96% being singletons. V lost 2 bases, J lost 4 bases, and 5 bases stayed unmatched. This CDR3 has 15 amino acids. From germline, CDR1 is KGHSH and CDR2 LQKENI. This clone was observed a single time. Conventional CD4 T cells were sorted as CD4+CD127+ cells. This chain links TRBV18 with TRBJ1-2; TRBD1 aligns across 9 bases. The origin of this receptor is a human donor in good health. The material sequenced was CD4+CD127+ conventional T cells sorted from PBMCs. In DNA, the CDR3 is TGTGCCAGCTCACCAGGGACAGGGTCGGGCTATGGCTACACCTTC. The encoded protein is CASSPGTGSGYGYTF.